This is a list of T cell receptor beta chains from one sample in a study of CD4 T cells in relation to SARS-CoV-2 and coronaviruses. Here immunoSEQ multiplex PCR was the method, and the copy in TCRdb shows in-frame clones only, minus some. Altogether roughly 29,000 clones are present, 78% being singletons, with the ten largest covering 20% to 25%. The antigens these receptors bind are not known. The specimen sequenced was CD4+ T cells from PBMCs, cultured in vitro. The receptors were sampled from a human donor in good health. Both conserved end residues are part of each CDR3. D genes are given only for firm matches.

cdr3_length | d_call | j_call | v_call | cdr3_aa
15 | TRBD1 | TRBJ1-6 | TRBV5-1 | CASSLAGQQNSPLHF
14 | NA | TRBJ1-1 | TRBV19 | CASLGTDKNTEAFF
13 | NA | TRBJ2-5 | TRBV4-3 | CASSQERRGLLYF
15 | NA | TRBJ2-6 | TRBV6-5 | CASRPQGPGANVLTF
16 | NA | TRBJ1-2 | TRBV30 | CAWSTGRWGPNYGYTF
14 | TRBD1 | TRBJ1-1 | TRBV3-1/TRBV3-2 | CASSQSPLDRGAFF
17 | NA | TRBJ1-3 | TRBV6-4 | CASSDPWTVLSGNTIYF
16 | TRBD2 | TRBJ2-7 | TRBV6-2/TRBV6-3 | CASSYSFQRGGEEQYF
17 | NA | TRBJ1-3 | TRBV4-3 | CASSQLLGNGPGNTIYF
17 | NA | TRBJ2-3 | TRBV7-2 | CASSAQVGGASTDTQYF
16 | NA | TRBJ1-1 | TRBV7-2 | CASSIAPEGWNTEAFF
14 | TRBD1 | TRBJ2-5 | TRBV27 | CASSPTGTAITQYF
15 | TRBD1 | TRBJ2-1 | TRBV5-1 | CASSSGPRGSFEQFF
13 | NA | TRBJ1-5 | TRBV6-5 | CASRLNWAQPQHF
13 | TRBD2 | TRBJ2-3 | TRBV11-2 | CASSLGTSGRQYF
15 | TRBD2 | TRBJ2-7 | TRBV14 | CASSQVLAGVNEQYF
17 | NA | TRBJ1-5 | TRBV6-2/TRBV6-3 | CASSYSTGWGSNQPQHF
15 | NA | TRBJ2-7 | TRBV25-1 | CASTSMGKTLYEQYF